This is a list of T cell receptor beta chains from one sample in a study of cytomegalovirus exposure and HLA in healthy donors. The assay was immunoSEQ multiplex PCR, and TCRdb's table has in-frame clones only and misses some. The data contain approximately 110,000 clones, 77% of them singletons. The sample consisted of PBMCs. The receptors derive from a middle-aged woman in good health and CMV-seropositive. The CDR3 runs from the conserved cysteine through the conserved F or W. The D gene is left open where the match is weak. Where a row states a size, it is once, few, many or the class of an expanded clone; other rows omit it.

TRBJ2-2,TRBV7-9,NA,TRBD1,TGTGCCAGCAGCTTAGTTCCGGGACAGGTCGCGGGGAACACCGGGGAGCTGTTTTTT,CASSLVPGQVAGNTGELFF
TRBJ1-2,TRBV19,few,NA,TGTGCCAGCGGCAGGACAGCTAACTATGGCTACACCTTC,CASGRTANYGYTF
TRBJ2-7,TRBV13,NA,TRBD2,TGTGCCAGCAGCTCAGGATTTAGCGGGGGGGCCTACGAGCAGTACTTC,CASSSGFSGGAYEQYF
TRBJ2-3,TRBV20-1,NA,TRBD1,TGCAGTGCTAGAGGACAGGGAGCGCAGTATTTT,CSARGQGAQYF
TRBJ2-5,TRBV2,NA,TRBD1,TGTGCCAGCAGTTTTGACCGGGACAGGGGGCGAAAAGAGTACCAAGAGACCCAGTACTTC,CASSFDRDRGRKEYQETQYF
TRBJ2-1,TRBV29-1,NA,TRBD2,TGCAGCGTGATTGGACTAGCGGGAGGGTCCTACAATGAGCAGTTCTTC,CSVIGLAGGSYNEQFF
TRBJ1-2,TRBV4-3,NA,NA,TGCGCCAGCAGCCAGGAATTCACAGGGACGTATGGCTACACCTTC,CASSQEFTGTYGYTF
TRBJ1-2,TRBV28,NA,NA,TGTGCCAGCAGTTTCAGGGAAAAACTAAACTATGGCTACACCTTC,CASSFREKLNYGYTF
TRBJ2-1,TRBV11-2,once,NA,TGTGCCAGCAGCTTGCGATACAATGAGCAGTTCTTC,CASSLRYNEQFF
TRBJ1-5,TRBV7-5,NA,NA,TGTGCCAGAAGCATCCCGTTTCGGCCCCAGCATTTT,CARSIPFRPQHF
TRBJ2-3,TRBV4-2,NA,NA,TGTGCCAGCAGCCAAGATAATTCCCCCTCTGGCACAGATACGCAGTATTTT,CASSQDNSPSGTDTQYF
TRBJ2-3,TRBV5-4,NA,NA,TGTGCCAGCAGCTTGGTAAGACTGGGAGCCACAGATACGCAGTATTTT,CASSLVRLGATDTQYF
TRBJ2-1,TRBV7-6,NA,TRBD1,TGTGCCAGCAGCTCCCCGGGACAGGGGAACGTGGGGCAGTTCTTC,CASSSPGQGNVGQFF
TRBJ2-5,TRBV7-9,NA,NA,TGTGCCAGTAAGCTGGACCAAGAGACCCAGTACTTC,CASKLDQETQYF
TRBJ1-2,TRBV28,NA,TRBD1,TGTGCCAGCAGTTTAAATAGGAGACAGGGGGCGAGTGGCTACACCTTC,CASSLNRRQGASGYTF
TRBJ2-4,TRBV7-9,once,TRBD2,TGTGCCAGCAGCTTATCTCTAGCGGGAGACACCAAAAACATTCAGTACTTC,CASSLSLAGDTKNIQYF
TRBJ2-2,TRBV5-4,NA,NA,TGTGCCAGCAGCTTGCGGGGAGTAAGCACCGGGGAGCTGTTTTTT,CASSLRGVSTGELFF
TRBJ2-7,TRBV7-9,NA,NA,TGTGCCAGCAGCTTAAGGATGGGACTGCACTACGAGCAGTACTTC,CASSLRMGLHYEQYF
TRBJ1-6,TRBV7-2,once,NA,TGTGCCAGCAGCTTAAGCAGAGTGGGCAATTCACCCCTCCACTTT,CASSLSRVGNSPLHF
TRBJ2-2,TRBV6-4,NA,NA,TGTGCCAGCAGTGACCCGGTCACCGGGGAGCTGTTTTTT,CASSDPVTGELFF
TRBJ1-3,TRBV5-5,few,NA,TGTGCCAGCAGCTTTTGGGGGGGCTCTGGAAACACCATATATTTT,CASSFWGGSGNTIYF
TRBJ1-2,TRBV11-2,once,NA,TGTGCCAGCAGCTCAATGGGGCGATATGGCTACACCTTC,CASSSMGRYGYTF
TRBJ2-1,TRBV21-1,NA,NA,TGTGCCAGCAGCAACTTCGTGGGGGGAAGGAGCTCCTACAATGAGCAGTTCTTC,CASSNFVGGRSSYNEQFF
TRBJ1-5,TRBV20-1,NA,TRBD1,TGCAGTGCTAGGGACAGGAGGGCCCAGCATTTT,CSARDRRAQHF
TRBJ2-1,TRBV2,NA,NA,TGTGCCGCCGGGACTTTCAATGAGCAGTTCTTC,CAAGTFNEQFF
TRBJ2-3,TRBV11-3,NA,TRBD1,TGTGCCAGCAGCCGGACAGGGAGTACAGATACGCAGTATTTT,CASSRTGSTDTQYF
TRBJ2-7,TRBV6-5,NA,NA,TGTGCCAGCAGTTACTCGAGCGCCTACGAGCAGTACTTC,CASSYSSAYEQYF
TRBJ1-1,TRBV18,NA,TRBD1,TGTGCCAGCTCGGGTAACAGGGGTCTCACTGAAGCTTTCTTT,CASSGNRGLTEAFF
TRBJ1-2,TRBV7-2,NA,NA,TGTGCCAGCAGCTTAGGGGGACACTATAACTATGGCTACACCTTC,CASSLGGHYNYGYTF
TRBJ2-7,TRBV19,NA,NA,TGTGCCAGTAGTATAGAACGGGTCCCAACCTACGAGCAGTACTTC,CASSIERVPTYEQYF
TRBJ2-3,TRBV5-1,NA,NA,TGCGCCAGCAGCTTGGGGGGGGATCAAGATACGCAGTATTTT,CASSLGGDQDTQYF
TRBJ2-3,TRBV11-2,once,TRBD2,TGTGCCAGCAGCGCCGGGACTAGGGACACAGATACGCAGTATTTT,CASSAGTRDTDTQYF
TRBJ1-1,TRBV18,NA,NA,TGTGCCAGCTCACCACCGTCGGTGAACACTGAAGCTTTCTTT,CASSPPSVNTEAFF
TRBJ1-5,TRBV4-3,NA,NA,TGCGCCAGCAGCCAAGAAGCGGGGGGCGCGGGAAAGCCCCAGCATTTT,CASSQEAGGAGKPQHF
TRBJ2-5,TRBV7-9,NA,NA,TGTGCCAGCAGCGTCTCTCTCGGGACCCAGTACTTC,CASSVSLGTQYF
TRBJ2-1,TRBV2,few,NA,TGTGCCAGCAGCCCCCGGGACTTTTACAATGAGCAGTTCTTC,CASSPRDFYNEQFF
TRBJ2-1,TRBV9,few,NA,TGTGCCAGCAGCGTAAGGCAGCGTACCGACAATGAGCAGTTCTTC,CASSVRQRTDNEQFF
TRBJ1-2,TRBV18,few,NA,TGTGCCAGCTCGCCTAGCGGGGGCCATGGCTACACCTTC,CASSPSGGHGYTF
TRBJ2-6,TRBV7-9,NA,TRBD1,TGTGCCAGCAGCCCACAGGGGAGCTCTGGGGCCAACGTCCTGACTTTC,CASSPQGSSGANVLTF
TRBJ1-1,TRBV7-8,NA,NA,TGTGCCAGCAGCACCACCCCGGGGGCTGAAGCTTTCTTT,CASSTTPGAEAFF
TRBJ1-6,TRBV4-3,NA,TRBD1,TGCGCCAGCAGCCAAGATCTCCCCACAAACAGGGGGGAGCCCTATAATTCACCCCTCCACTTT,CASSQDLPTNRGEPYNSPLHF
TRBJ1-2,TRBV4-1,NA,NA,TGCGCCAGCAGTCAATACAAGGGCTACACCTTC,CASSQYKGYTF
TRBJ2-7,TRBV7-6,NA,NA,TGTGCCAGCAGCTTAGCGGGGACTCCCGCGGGCCACTACGAGCAGTACTTC,CASSLAGTPAGHYEQYF
TRBJ1-5,TRBV19,NA,NA,TGTGCCAGTAGTATAGACAGGGGATATCAGCCCCAGCATTTT,CASSIDRGYQPQHF
TRBJ1-2,TRBV5-5,NA,NA,TGTGCCAGCAGCTACACAGGGAAAGGCTACACCTTC,CASSYTGKGYTF
TRBJ2-7,TRBV9,once,TRBD1,TGTGCCAGCAGCCCCCGGACAGGATTTTTCGAGCAGTACTTC,CASSPRTGFFEQYF
TRBJ2-3,TRBV4-1,NA,TRBD2,TGCGCCAGCAGCCAAGAAACGCTAGCGGGAGTAGGCACAGATACGCAGTATTTT,CASSQETLAGVGTDTQYF
TRBJ1-5,TRBV4-1,NA,TRBD1,TGCGCCAGCAGCCGGACAGGGGGCGGGGATCAGCCCCAGCATTTT,CASSRTGGGDQPQHF
TRBJ1-3,TRBV25-1,NA,NA,TGTGCCAGCACAAAGGCGGGTTCTGGAAACACCATATATTTT,CASTKAGSGNTIYF
TRBJ1-2,TRBV27,once,NA,TGTGCCAGCAGCCTAGCGGGAGGGGACCGCTATGGCTACACCTTC,CASSLAGGDRYGYTF
TRBJ1-4,TRBV27,NA,NA,TGTGCCAGCAGTTTCCGGTTCTCTAATGAAAAACTGTTTTTT,CASSFRFSNEKLFF
TRBJ1-5,TRBV18,NA,TRBD1,TGTGCCAGCTCACTCTCGACAGGGAATAATCAGCCCCAGCATTTT,CASSLSTGNNQPQHF
TRBJ2-7,TRBV28,once,TRBD1,TGTGCCAGCAGATCCGGACAGGGGACCTACGAGCAGTACTTC,CASRSGQGTYEQYF
TRBJ2-4,TRBV7-8,NA,NA,TGTGCCAGCAGCTTAGGCCGATTGGGAGTGCACTTC,CASSLGRLGVHF
TRBJ2-1,TRBV7-3,NA,TRBD2,TGTGCCAGCATCAAACGACGGGAGCGGCGGGGGGGCCGGAGGAATGAGCAGTTCTTC,CASIKRRERRGGRRNEQFF
TRBJ1-5,TRBV27,once,TRBD1,TGTGCCAGCAGTTTCCGGGACAGCAATGTCAAGCTCCAGCATTTT,CASSFRDSNVKLQHF
TRBJ1-4,TRBV7-8,NA,NA,TGTGCCAGCAGCCTTCGACAGACAACTAATGAAAAACTGTTTTTT,CASSLRQTTNEKLFF
TRBJ1-2,TRBV5-5,medium-sized,NA,TGTGCCAGCAGCTCTCAGCCGGAGACCATCTATGGCTACACCTTC,CASSSQPETIYGYTF
TRBJ2-7,TRBV7-9,NA,NA,TGTGCCAGCAGCTTAACTTCAGGGTTCTACGAGCAGTACTTC,CASSLTSGFYEQYF
TRBJ2-7,TRBV18,NA,TRBD1,TGTGCCAGCTCATCGGGACAGGGGGCCTACGAGCAGTACTTC,CASSSGQGAYEQYF